Sequencing of this T cell receptor (beta chain) was carried out in a study of CD8+ T cells in alopecia areata. Trimming left V 9 bases short and J 3 bases short, with 16 bases between. CDR1 SGHRS and CDR2 YFSETQ come from the germline V gene. This CDR3 region has 14 residues. This clone was picked up one time. The target antigen is unknown. The treatment was: oral pan-JAK inhibitor, 5-10 mg twice daily. The sequencing template was cDNA reverse transcribed from extracted RNA. Produced via immunoSEQ multiplex PCR; TCRdb's table is partial and in-frame only. The sample includes 90,000 to 120,000 clones, roughly 84% seen only once; the top ten take 20% to 25%. Findings and limits, study-wide: Scalp samples also yield sequences of resident alphabeta T cells from normal skin.

The receptor was derived from a human donor with alopecia areata. This specimen was CD8+ T cells sorted from blood, taken at week 24, from a patient treated with tofacitinib. V and J are TRBV5-1 and TRBJ2-1; TRBD1 or TRBD2 may be the D gene (5 bases each). The CDR3 nucleotides read TGCGCCACATCACCCGGGACGGGCTACAATGAGCAGTTCTTC. Translated, it gives CATSPGTGYNEQFF.